This passage covers 18 T cell receptor beta chains from one sample sequenced in a study of post-analysis software for immune sequencing data. TCR beta cDNA libraries had unique molecular identifiers. One entry per CDR3 protein results from TCRdb running MiXCR on the PCR reads. The sample has 820,000 or so distinct CDR3 sequences; 53% are singletons. These receptors have no identified antigens. Whole-study results and caveats: Patients showed TRBV5-6, TRBV5-1 and TRBV20-1 among several TRBV segments more frequent than in controls.

The sample taken for sequencing was blood. The receptors were sampled from a girl between 5 and 17 years old with multiple sclerosis.

CDR3 region: CASSATPKDGYTF. The DNA of the CDR3 is TGTGCCAGCAGTGCAACACCTAAGGATGGCTACACCTTC. This sequence joins TRBV6-1 and TRBJ1-2; D gene unclear. Germline V gene lookup returns CDR1 MNHNS and CDR2 SASEGT. V was cut by 4 bases and J by 6 bases, with 12 bases left in between. The CDR3 is 13 amino acids.

The genes are TRBV28 and TRBJ1-5; D possibly corresponds to TRBD1 (6 bases). This CDR3 contains 15 residues. Trimming stripped 3 bases from V and 10 bases from J, with 19 bases between. Germline CDR1 is MDHEN and CDR2 is SYDVKM. The CDR3 loop reads CASSLGFRGGQPQHF. The CDR3 region has the DNA TGTGCCAGCAGTTTGGGATTCAGGGGAGGTCAACCCCAGCATTTT.

This clonotype was detected once. V and J are TRBV7-9 and TRBJ1-1; 11 bases agree with TRBD1. The CDR3 length is 16 residues. CDR1 is SEHNR and CDR2 is FQNEAQ in the germline V gene (reference sequence). The trim removed 5 bases at V and 5 bases at J, leaving 10 bases unmatched. Here the CDR3 DNA reads TGTGCCAGCAGCCTCAGTTCCGGGACAGGGGGTACTGAAGCTTTCTTT. It is translated as CASSLSSGTGGTEAFF.

J is TRBJ2-5 and V is TRBV7-3; 9 nucleotides agree with TRBD1. The DNA end is a closer match to TRBJ2-7, so the J assignment may be wrong. Germline values: CDR1 SGHTA, CDR2 FQGTGA. The CDR3 sequence is 14 residues long. The CDR3 region has the DNA TGTGCCAGCAGCGAGGGGACAGGGAGGCGCGAGCAGTACTTC. Protein: CASSEGTGRREQYF.

The chain couples TRBV6-4 to TRBJ2-1; no clear D. The germline V gene encodes CDR1 MRHNA and CDR2 SNTAGT. The CDR3 sequence is 12 residues long. Trimming took 2 bases from V and 5 from J, leaving 4 bases between them. The chain's CDR3 is CASSDGDNEQFF. The CDR3 nucleotides read TGTGCCAGCAGTGACGGGGACAATGAGCAGTTCTTC.

V usage is TRBV7-3 and J usage is TRBJ1-2; tentative D call: TRBD1 (6 bases). The CDR3 spans 14 residues. CDR1 and CDR2 (germline): SGHTA, FQGTGA. Trimming shortened V by 5 bases and J by 7 bases, and 17 bases separated the two germline ends. CDR3 region: CASSAETGLRGYTF. The CDR3 DNA reads as TGTGCCAGCAGCGCCGAAACAGGGTTGCGTGGCTACACCTTC.

V is TRBV6-1 and J is TRBJ2-3; 7 positions match TRBD2. From germline, CDR1 is MNHNS and CDR2 SASEGT. This CDR3 is built from 18 residues. After removal of 5 bases from V and 2 bases from J, the junction contained 16 bases not matched to a gene. The CDR3 DNA is TGTGCCAGCAGTCCGGGTCTTACGGGGAAGCGGGACACAGATACGCAGTATTTT. Residues: CASSPGLTGKRDTDTQYF.

In this sample, this clonotype turned up a few times. The chain has TRBV28 and TRBJ2-3, with 10 bases fitting TRBD2. Germline assignment: CDR1 MDHEN and CDR2 SYDVKM. V lost 6 bases, J lost 2 bases, and 8 bases stayed unmatched. The CDR3 covers 16 residues. CDR3 in amino acids: CASSQRTSGSTDTQYF. The CDR3 DNA follows: TGTGCCAGCAGCCAGAGGACTAGCGGCTCCACAGATACGCAGTATTTT.

The chain recombines TRBV7-9 with TRBJ2-5; perhaps TRBD1 as D (6 bases). The J call may be incorrect, as the DNA end agrees better with TRBJ2-7. There are 15 residues in the CDR3. Germline-derived CDR1 and CDR2 are SEHNR and FQNEAQ (reference sequence). The CDR3 loop reads CASSQGTGTVYEQYF. In nucleotides, the CDR3 is TGTGCCAGCAGCCAGGGGACGGGAACCGTCTACGAGCAGTACTTC.

This chain links TRBV14 with TRBJ2-7; 8 bases map to TRBD1. V was pared by 3 bases and J by 2 bases, with 6 bases of the junction left unmatched. The CDR3 runs 15 residues. Germline V CDR1 and CDR2: SGHDN, FVKESK. As DNA, the CDR3 is TGTGCCAGCAGCCACGGACAGGGATCTCCCTACGAGCAGTACTTC. Protein product: CASSHGQGSPYEQYF. The whole variable domain, remainder taken from reference TRBV14 and TRBJ2-7, is EAGVTQFPSHSVIEKGQTVTLRCDPISGHDNLYWYRRVMGKEIKFLLHFVKESKQDESGMPNNRFLAERTGGTYSTLKVQPAELEDSGVYFCASSHGQGSPYEQYFGPGTRLTVT.

The chain has TRBV6-6 and TRBJ2-3, with 11 positions matching TRBD1. The CDR3 has 15 residues. Trimming removed 6 bases from V and 3 bases from J; junction bases left unmatched: 5. From germline, CDR1 is MNHNY and CDR2 SVGAGI (reference sequence). CDR3: CASRPGTGGTDTQYF. The CDR3 DNA follows: TGTGCCAGCAGACCCGGGACAGGGGGAACAGATACGCAGTATTTT.

This clonotype was counted only a few times. The gene calls are TRBV7-9 and TRBJ2-7; 8 nucleotides align to TRBD1. J lost 0 bases, V lost 9 bases, and 10 bases had no gene match. The V gene's germline CDR1 is SEHNR and CDR2 FQNEAQ (reference sequence). The CDR3 extends over 15 amino acids. CDR3 protein: CASHTTGGSSYEQYF. CDR3 nucleotide sequence: TGTGCCAGTCATACTACAGGGGGGAGCTCCTACGAGCAGTACTTC.

This chain connects TRBV5-1 to TRBJ1-2, with 7 bases fitting TRBD1. This CDR3 spans 11 amino acids. The V and J ends lost 6 bases and 5 bases, in that order; junction bases with no gene match: 1. Germline V gene data show CDR1 as SGHRS and CDR2 as YFSETQ. Written as DNA, the CDR3 is TGCGCCAGCAAGGGACAGTATGGCTACACCTTC. This codes for CASKGQYGYTF.

V gene TRBV12-5 combines with J gene TRBJ2-5; the D gene is possibly TRBD2 (6 bases). V was pared by 5 bases and J by 2 bases, with 15 bases between. Germline CDR1 is LGHNT and CDR2 is FRNRAP. This CDR3 spans 15 amino acids. DNA for the CDR3: TGTGCTAGTGGTCCCTGGGTAGCGGAACAAGAGACCCAGTACTTC. Translated: CASGPWVAEQETQYF.

Turning to this clonotype: Germline and junction disagree at one end, which may indicate a read error. This sequence joins TRBV20-1 and TRBJ2-5, with 11 bases aligning to TRBD2. Germline CDR1 is DFQATT and CDR2 is SNEGSKA (reference sequence). The CDR3 spans 17 residues. CDR3: CSARRGTSGRYQDTQYF. CDR3 bases: TGCAGTGCTAGAAGGGGGACTAGCGGTCGATATCAAGACACCCAGTACTTC.

The chain combines TRBV5-6 with TRBJ2-1; D tentatively fits TRBD1 or TRBD2 (5 bases each). CDR3 length: 15 residues. V lost 1 base to trimming and J lost 0 bases, with 8 bases between them. Per germline, CDR1 SGHDT and CDR2 YYEEEE. DNA for the CDR3: TGTGCCAGCAGCTTGCTGGGGGACTCCTACAATGAGCAGTTCTTC. The encoded protein is CASSLLGDSYNEQFF.

J is TRBJ2-4 and V is TRBV6-6, with D hard to call. The end of the DNA fits TRBJ2-7 better, so the J call may be wrong. Germline V gene data show CDR1 as MNHNY and CDR2 as SVGAGI (reference sequence). This CDR3 contains 13 residues. Here the CDR3 reads CASRVPTIYEQYF. The DNA for the CDR3 is TGTGCCAGCAGAGTTCCGACAATCTACGAGCAGTACTTC.

This clonotype was found many times. The chain recombines TRBV20-1 with TRBJ2-5; D is tentatively TRBD1 or TRBD2 (6 bases each). V lost 1 base, J lost 1 base, and 13 bases lay in between. This CDR3 has 15 residues. Germline V gives CDR1 DFQATT, CDR2 SNEGSKA (reference sequence). CDR3 loop: CSARAAGDFQETQYF. In DNA form, the CDR3 reads TGCAGTGCTAGAGCCGCAGGGGACTTCCAAGAGACCCAGTACTTC.